Reported below is one T cell receptor (beta chain). This clonotype was counted only a few times. No antigen is known for it. No quality values exist for individual bases; no much larger clone is one base distant. TCR beta VDJ combination and CDR3 sequence profiling used genomic DNA as the template. An Illumina HiSeq 2000 was used for TCR repertoire sequencing. The source study handled its data this way. TRBV/TRBJ rearrangement plots, CDR3 size and DJ length profiles, and Simpson's diversity index were used to assess repertoires. The immunodominant clone was defined as the most abundant DNA sequence in deep sequencing data. CDR3 amino acid sequences were checked for sharing across subjects and were also compared against the VDJdb database and published repertoires. TCRdb ran its own pipeline on the public reads, namely fastp trimming at Q25 and MiXCR clone calling, and kept in-frame beta chains. A single entry per CDR3 protein holds the most common genes and DNA from its merged rows. The V and J calls here are based on TCRdb, not the publication. This sample has about 270,000 distinct CDR3 sequences in its table, and around 60% of those were observed once. The ten biggest clones cover less than 9.5% of the sample.

These data originate in a study of CD8+CD57+ T cells in acquired aplastic anemia (dated 2018 in TCRdb). Notes on the research overall: A mean of approximately 3 ug of DNA, ranging from roughly 0.19 to 30 ug, was extracted from sorted CD4+ and CD8+ cells.

The research as a whole found: Nearly 30 CD8+ CDR3 sequences were found in both patients and controls but appeared to be highly expressed in patients and within the immunodominant clones of the patients. CD8+ Simpson's diversity did not differ significantly between patients and healthy controls (P=0.060).

Unmatched junction bases come to 4, with V trimmed by 5 bases and J by 1 base. Taken from the germline V gene, the CDR1 and CDR2 loops are MNHEY and SVGAGI. The CDR3 spans 15 residues, from the cysteine through the phenylalanine. Only the CDR3 DNA stays, 45 bases, in frame from base 1. In this study, sorted CD4+ and CD8+ T cells from the blood of healthy subjects and of severe aplastic anemia patients had their TCR repertoires deep-sequenced. Ficoll-Paque density gradient centrifugation was used to isolate peripheral blood mononuclear cells. Before DNA extraction, CD4+ and CD8+ T cells were sorted by FACS or by magnetic beads.

Sequencing was done on a sample of sorted CD4+, CD8+, or CD8+CD57+ T cells (not recorded which) from PBMCs. The chain couples TRBV6-5 to TRBJ1-5; 8 bases in between match TRBD1. The TCR was taken from a human donor with severe aplastic anemia or a healthy control (not recorded which). The nucleotides read TGTGCCAGCAGTAAACAGGGGGGCAGCAATCAGCCCCAGCATTTT. It encodes CASSKQGGSNQPQHF.